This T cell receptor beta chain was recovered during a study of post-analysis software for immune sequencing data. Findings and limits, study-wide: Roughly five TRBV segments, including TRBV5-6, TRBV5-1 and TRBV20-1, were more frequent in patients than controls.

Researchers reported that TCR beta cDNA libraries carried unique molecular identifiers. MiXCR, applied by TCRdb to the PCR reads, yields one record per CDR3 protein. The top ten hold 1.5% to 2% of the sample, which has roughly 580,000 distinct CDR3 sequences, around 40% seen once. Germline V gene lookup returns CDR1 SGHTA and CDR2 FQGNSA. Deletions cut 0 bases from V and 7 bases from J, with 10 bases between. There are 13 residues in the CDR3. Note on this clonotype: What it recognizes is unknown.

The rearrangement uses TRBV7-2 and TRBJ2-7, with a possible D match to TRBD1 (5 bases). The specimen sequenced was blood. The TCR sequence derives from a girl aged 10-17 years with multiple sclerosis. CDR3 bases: TGTGCCAGCAGCTTAGCGAGTTACAGGGAGCAGTACTTC. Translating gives CASSLASYREQYF.